This passage covers 8 T cell receptor beta chains from one sample sequenced in a study of CD8+ T cells in alopecia areata. The treatment is: oral pan-JAK inhibitor, 5-10 mg twice daily. Reverse transcribed after extraction, RNA yielded cDNA as the sequencing template. Method: immunoSEQ multiplex PCR; TCRdb's copy keeps in-frame clones and lacks some. The sample includes approximately 160,000 clones, approximately 60% of them seen just once. The source was CD4+ T cells sorted from blood, collected at week 24, from a patient treated with tofacitinib. All receptors derive from a human donor with alopecia areata.

The V call is TRBV7-9, the J call TRBJ2-7; tentative D call: TRBD2 (5 bases). Germline loops: CDR1 SEHNR, CDR2 FQNEAQ (reference sequence). The CDR3 runs to 14 residues. V gave up 5 bases and J gave up 3 bases, with 14 bases separating them. CDR3 protein: CASSPPGTDYEQYF. As DNA, the CDR3 is TGTGCCAGCAGCCCCCCGGGAACCGACTACGAGCAGTACTTC.

The V and J genes are TRBV30 and TRBJ2-7; 7 bases map to TRBD1. The V gene's germline CDR1 is GTSNPN and CDR2 SVGIG (reference sequence). The length of the CDR3 is 13 residues. Unmatched junction bases numbered 7, after V lost 1 base and J lost 7 bases. The CDR3 reads CAWSARGLSEQYF. The CDR3, as DNA: TGTGCCTGGAGTGCTAGGGGGCTGAGTGAGCAGTACTTC.

J is TRBJ1-2 and V is TRBV6-1; TRBD1 matches at 7 bases. The germline V gene encodes CDR1 MNHNS and CDR2 SASEGT. Losses at the gene ends were 11 bases for V and 5 bases for J; bases not matched to a gene: 17. The length of the CDR3 is 15 residues. Here the CDR3 reads CAARPPGTEVYGYTF. The CDR3 DNA reads TGTGCCGCAAGGCCACCCGGGACAGAGGTTTATGGCTACACCTTC.

The sample holds a few counts of this clone. The chain has TRBV29-1 and TRBJ1-1; D is ambiguous. Germline CDR1 SQVTM, CDR2 ANQGSEA. The V gene lost 4 bases and the J gene lost 3 bases, with 18 bases spanning the gap. The CDR3 is 15 amino acids. The CDR3 is CSVGQRMAADTEAFF. DNA of the CDR3: TGCAGCGTTGGCCAGAGGATGGCGGCGGACACTGAAGCTTTCTTT. Variable domain in full (rest from reference TRBV29-1 and TRBJ1-1): SAVISQKPSRDICQRGTSLTIQCQVDSQVTMMFWYRQQPGQSLTLIATANQGSEATYESGFVIDKFPISRPNLTFSTLTVSNMSPEDSSIYLCSVGQRMAADTEAFFGQGTRLTVV.

This clone is a singleton in its sample. This sequence joins TRBV5-6 and TRBJ1-6; maybe TRBD1 (5 bases). This CDR3 is built from 15 residues. V was clipped by 4 bases and J by 7 bases, with 15 bases between them. Looked up from germline, CDR1 is SGHDT and CDR2 is YYEEEE. The CDR3 here is CASSTETVYNSPLHF. CDR3 in DNA: TGTGCCAGCAGCACAGAGACAGTGTACAATTCACCCCTCCACTTT.

The count of this clone is one. The chain links TRBV10-3 to TRBJ2-7; 11 nucleotides line up with TRBD1. This CDR3 has 14 amino acids. Trimming at V came to 2 bases and at J to 5 bases, leaving 2 bases not matched to a gene. Germline CDR1 and CDR2: ENHRY and SYGVKD. CDR3 in amino acids: CAISEGQGAHEQYF. The CDR3 nucleotides read TGTGCCATCAGTGAGGGACAGGGGGCCCACGAGCAGTACTTC.

The table lists this clone with a few counts. The rearrangement uses TRBV6-5 and TRBJ1-1; D remains unclear. V lost 10 bases and J lost 0, with 15 bases in between. The germline gives CDR1 MNHEY, CDR2 SVGAGI. This CDR3 contains 14 residues. CDR3 amino acids: CATLYSQMNTEAFF. Here the CDR3 DNA reads TGTGCCACTCTCTACAGCCAAATGAACACTGAAGCTTTCTTT.

The genes are TRBV6-1 and TRBJ1-2; no reliable D call. The CDR3 is 13 amino acids. Germline-derived CDR1 and CDR2 are MNHNS and SASEGT. Trimming took 8 bases from V and 0 from J, leaving 10 bases between them. CDR3 nucleotides: TGTGCCAGCCAAAGGGCCTCTAACTATGGCTACACCTTC. Protein product: CASQRASNYGYTF.